These T cell receptor beta chains were read from a single sample in a study of human T cells and chemical hapten exposure. TCRdb analysed the RACE reads with MiXCR anew, one entry per CDR3 protein. Of 89,000 or so distinct CDR3 sequences listed, over 6.5% are singletons. Specimen: whole blood, collected in connection with sensitization to the hapten diphenylcyclopropenone (DPC). The receptors here all came from a man aged 40-50 years with alopecia areata. Some clones in this sample may be carry-over from other donors' samples. Each CDR3 is given with its conserved first and last residue. Fields, in order: J gene, clone size, D gene, V gene, CDR3 DNA, CDR3 protein. D genes are given only for firm matches. Part of the rows lack a size; the others show once, few, many or a class for expanded clones.

>TRBJ2-3|few|.|TRBV20-1
TGCAGTGCTAGAGACGGGGCCAGGCCAGATACGCAGTATTTT
CSARDGARPDTQYF
>TRBJ2-3|many|TRBD2|TRBV10-3
TGTGCCATCAGTGTTTCTACTAGCGGGAGCACAGATACGCAGTATTTT
CAISVSTSGSTDTQYF
>TRBJ2-3|many|TRBD2|TRBV6-5
TGTGCCAGCTTGGGGGGGGGGGATACGCAGTATTTT
CASLGGGDTQYF
>TRBJ2-7|few|TRBD2|TRBV6-5
TGTGCCAGCAGTTACGCCTGGACTAGCGGGAGGCCCTACGAGCAGTACTTC
CASSYAWTSGRPYEQYF
>TRBJ1-1|many|.|TRBV2
TGTGCCAGCAGTGAAGCGTGGCAGAACACTGAAGCTTTCTTT
CASSEAWQNTEAFF
>TRBJ1-4|few|.|TRBV20-1
TGCAGTGCTAGAGAAGCGGGGGGGTCGGGTAATGAAAAACTGTTTTTT
CSAREAGGSGNEKLFF
>TRBJ2-3|many|.|TRBV20-1
TGCAGTGCTAGAAATGCAGTTCCTAGCACAGATACGCAGTATTTT
CSARNAVPSTDTQYF
>TRBJ2-3|few|TRBD2|TRBV9
TGTGCCAGCAGCGTAGGGACTAGCGGGAGGGCCTGGACAGATACGCAGTATTTT
CASSVGTSGRAWTDTQYF
>TRBJ2-5|.|.|TRBV5-4
TGTGCCAGCAGCCCCCCCGCCGACGGGCGGGAGACCCAGTACTTC
CASSPPADGRETQYF
>TRBJ2-3|.|.|TRBV5-4
TGTGCCAGCAGCTTGGATCTTGGGGAGAATACGCAGTATTTT
CASSLDLGENTQYF
>TRBJ2-3|few|.|TRBV7-2
TGTGCCAGCAGCCCGGCAACGGGGCGCACAGATACGCAGTATTTT
CASSPATGRTDTQYF
>TRBJ1-6|few|TRBD1|TRBV12-3/TRBV12-4
TGTGCCAGCAGTTGGACAGGTCCACCCCTCCACTTT
CASSWTGPPLHF
>TRBJ2-7|.|TRBD2|TRBV18
TGTGCCAGCTCACCACTGTCTAGCGGGAGTCAGGACGAGCAGTACTTC
CASSPLSSGSQDEQYF
>TRBJ1-6|many|.|TRBV4-2
TGTGCCAGCAGCCAAGAAGGGGAGAGTAATTCACCCCTCCACTTT
CASSQEGESNSPLHF
>TRBJ1-4|many|TRBD1|TRBV5-1
TGCGCCAGCAGCCCTGGACAGGTGTTCGGTGATGAAAAACTGTTTTTT
CASSPGQVFGDEKLFF
>TRBJ2-7|.|TRBD1|TRBV7-2
TGTGCCAGCAGCCATGGACAGGGCCAAAGCGAGCAGTACTTC
CASSHGQGQSEQYF
>TRBJ1-1|.|TRBD1|TRBV19
TGTGCCAGTAGTATCCGGGGCCAGGGGGCTGAAGCTTTCTTT
CASSIRGQGAEAFF
>TRBJ1-4|many|TRBD1|TRBV9
TGTGCCAGCAGCCCTGGGACAGGGGGCGGTGAAAAACTGTTTTTT
CASSPGTGGGEKLFF
>TRBJ1-2|few|.|TRBV6-5
TGTGCCAGCAGAGGCAGGCCTCTAGGCTATGGCTACACCTTC
CASRGRPLGYGYTF
>TRBJ2-3|.|TRBD2|TRBV3-1
TGTGCCAGCAGCCAAGTATCACGGGAGGGGGTGGATACGCAGTATTTT
CASSQVSREGVDTQYF
>TRBJ2-1|.|TRBD2|TRBV12-3/TRBV12-4
TGTGCCAGCAGTTTGTTAGCGGGGGCTTACAATGAGCAGTTCTTC
CASSLLAGAYNEQFF
>TRBJ2-7|many|.|TRBV10-3
TGTGCCATCGGGGCCGGGCCCTACAGCAATTACGAGCAGTACTTC
CAIGAGPYSNYEQYF
>TRBJ2-7|.|.|TRBV27
TGTGCCAGCAGTTTAGTGCCGGGAACCTACGAGCAGTACTTC
CASSLVPGTYEQYF
>TRBJ1-1|many|.|TRBV13
TGTGCCAGCAGTTTAAACATCGGGAGGAACACTGAAGCTTTCTTT
CASSLNIGRNTEAFF
>TRBJ2-5|.|.|TRBV6-2/TRBV6-3
TGTGCCAGCAGTCCAAGCGCGGGACAAGAGACCCAGTACTTC
CASSPSAGQETQYF
>TRBJ2-2|few|.|TRBV27
TGTGCCAGCAGTTTTAATCTGGGCACCGGGGAGCTGTTTTTT
CASSFNLGTGELFF
>TRBJ2-5|once|TRBD1|TRBV28
TGTGCCAGCACCGGCGCGGGACAGGGTGTCGAGACCCAGTACTTC
CASTGAGQGVETQYF
>TRBJ1-6|few|.|TRBV7-9
TGTGCCAGCAGACATGGCCAGGGCTCCTATAATTCACCCCTCCACTTT
CASRHGQGSYNSPLHF
>TRBJ1-4|many|.|TRBV9
TGTGCCAGCAGCGTAGGGGATCTGGGCTACGAAAAACTGTTTTTT
CASSVGDLGYEKLFF
>TRBJ2-3|.|.|TRBV18
TGTGCCAGCTCACCAGAGCCAGCCACTAGCACAGATACGCAGTATTTT
CASSPEPATSTDTQYF
>TRBJ2-3|few|.|TRBV28
TGTGCCAGCAGTGGGACCCTCAGGAGTACAGATACGCAGTATTTT
CASSGTLRSTDTQYF
>TRBJ2-1|few|.|TRBV9
TGTGCCAGCAGCACAGGCGGGACGTATGAGCAGTTCTTC
CASSTGGTYEQFF
>TRBJ1-1|few|.|TRBV6-6
TGTGCCAGCAGTTACTCAAGTACAGGCAACACTGAAGCTTTCTTT
CASSYSSTGNTEAFF
>TRBJ1-1|.|TRBD1|TRBV6-9
TGTGCCAGCAGTTATTCCGGGACAGGGATGAACACTGAAGCTTTCTTT
CASSYSGTGMNTEAFF
>TRBJ2-1|many|TRBD2|TRBV13
TGTGCCAGCAGCTCAAGACTAGCTAATGAGCAGTTCTTC
CASSSRLANEQFF
>TRBJ2-3|few|.|TRBV18
TGTGCCAGCTCACCACCAGAGACACTTCCCCTTTCGGATACGCAGTATTTT
CASSPPETLPLSDTQYF
>TRBJ1-1|many|TRBD1|TRBV10-3
TGTGCCATCAGTGAGTCCACAGGGGGCGAAAACACTGAAGCTTTCTTT
CAISESTGGENTEAFF
>TRBJ2-3|few|TRBD2|TRBV29-1
TGCAGCGTTAGGTCTAGTGGGGGGGTCACAGATACGCAGTATTTT
CSVRSSGGVTDTQYF
>TRBJ1-4|.|TRBD1|TRBV19
TGTGCCAGTAGACCTGACAGGGGAGGTGAAAAACTGTTTTTT
CASRPDRGGEKLFF
>TRBJ2-3|.|TRBD2|TRBV25-1
TGTGCCAGCAGTACGCCCGGGACTAGCGGCAATACGCAGTATTTT
CASSTPGTSGNTQYF
>TRBJ2-3|many|.|TRBV6-5
TGTGCCAGCAGTTATGTGGGCACAGATACGCAGTATTTT
CASSYVGTDTQYF
>TRBJ2-5|many|.|TRBV15
TGTGCCACCAGCAGAGAAGAGACCCAGTACTTC
CATSREETQYF
>TRBJ1-5|many|TRBD1|TRBV10-3
TGTGCCATCAGTGAGTCCCTGGGACAGGCGATCAATCAGCCCCAGCATTTT
CAISESLGQAINQPQHF
>TRBJ2-3|many|.|TRBV7-9
TGTGCCAGCAGGCGTCTGGAAGCGGGCCTCACAGATACGCAGTATTTT
CASRRLEAGLTDTQYF
>TRBJ2-4|.|TRBD1|TRBV30
TGTGCCTGGAGTACCGGGACAGGGGGAAACATTCAGTACTTC
CAWSTGTGGNIQYF